This is a list of T cell receptor beta chains from one sample in a study of patients and donors after allogeneic stem cell transplantation. Via MiXCR, TCRdb re-called the RT-PCR reads, giving one row per CDR3 protein. The repertoire holds 390,000 or so distinct CDR3 sequences, 16% seen once, with 7.2% in the top ten. Sequences were obtained from blood, either unsorted or a sorted T cell fraction (not recorded which). These receptors were obtained from a human donor who was either an allogeneic HSCT recipient or a stem cell or donor lymphocyte infusion donor (not recorded which). It is not recorded whose cells these are; they may come from a transplant donor. Both conserved end residues are part of each CDR3. The order of the fields is J gene, V gene, clone size, D gene, CDR3 DNA, CDR3 protein. A D gene is named only where the DNA matches it firmly. Size is stated for part of the rows, as once, few or many counts, or as a class when the clone is expanded.

J gene: TRBJ2-7
V gene: TRBV25-1
clone size: few
D gene: TRBD1
CDR3 DNA: TGTGCCAGCAGTGACCCTAAGAGGGGACAGGGGGCCATGGAGGGCCTCTACGAGCAGTACTTC
CDR3 protein: CASSDPKRGQGAMEGLYEQYF

J gene: TRBJ2-7
V gene: TRBV19
clone size: .
D gene: TRBD1
CDR3 DNA: TGTGCCAGTAGTATAGCGGGGGACAGGTTCTACGAGCAGTACTTC
CDR3 protein: CASSIAGDRFYEQYF

J gene: TRBJ2-1
V gene: TRBV12-3/TRBV12-4
clone size: many
D gene: TRBD2
CDR3 DNA: TGTGCCAGCACTCCTCGATGGGGGGGACTAGCGGGGGACAATGAGCAGTTCTTC
CDR3 protein: CASTPRWGGLAGDNEQFF

J gene: TRBJ1-1
V gene: TRBV7-8
clone size: .
D gene: .
CDR3 DNA: TGTGCCAGCTCCTCCGGTTGGTTTTCCACTGAAGCTTTCTTT
CDR3 protein: CASSSGWFSTEAFF

J gene: TRBJ2-3
V gene: TRBV6-1
clone size: .
D gene: TRBD2
CDR3 DNA: TGTGCCAGCAGGCAACCGGGACTAGCGGACACAGATACGCAGTATTTT
CDR3 protein: CASRQPGLADTDTQYF

J gene: TRBJ2-1
V gene: TRBV18
clone size: many
D gene: .
CDR3 DNA: TGTGCCAGCTCACCAAAAGGCGAGCAGTTCTTC
CDR3 protein: CASSPKGEQFF

J gene: TRBJ1-3
V gene: TRBV30
clone size: .
D gene: .
CDR3 DNA: TGTGCCCGGACGGCATCTGGAAACACCATATATTTT
CDR3 protein: CARTASGNTIYF

J gene: TRBJ2-2
V gene: TRBV4-3
clone size: many
D gene: TRBD2
CDR3 DNA: TGCGCCAGCAGCCAACGGCTAGCGGGGGGCGCGAACACCGGGGAGCTGTTTTTT
CDR3 protein: CASSQRLAGGANTGELFF

J gene: TRBJ1-1
V gene: TRBV2
clone size: .
D gene: TRBD1
CDR3 DNA: TGTGCCAGCAGTGGGACAGGCGTTCGTTTGGTCACTGAAGCTTTCTTT
CDR3 protein: CASSGTGVRLVTEAFF

J gene: TRBJ2-3
V gene: TRBV29-1
clone size: many
D gene: .
CDR3 DNA: TGCAGCGTTGAGCGGGCAGATACGCAGTATTTT
CDR3 protein: CSVERADTQYF

J gene: TRBJ2-5
V gene: TRBV12-3/TRBV12-4
clone size: .
D gene: TRBD1
CDR3 DNA: TGTGCCAGCAGTTTCAGGGACAGGGGGCAGGAGAGAGGAGAGACCCAGTACTTC
CDR3 protein: CASSFRDRGQERGETQYF

J gene: TRBJ2-1
V gene: TRBV24-1
clone size: .
D gene: .
CDR3 DNA: TGTGCCACCAGTGAGCCAACAGGGAGCTCCTACAATGAGCAGTTCTTC
CDR3 protein: CATSEPTGSSYNEQFF

J gene: TRBJ2-5
V gene: TRBV5-1
clone size: many
D gene: .
CDR3 DNA: TGCGCCAGCAGCTTGCGAGGGGAGGAGACCCAGTACTTC
CDR3 protein: CASSLRGEETQYF

J gene: TRBJ2-7
V gene: TRBV12-3/TRBV12-4
clone size: few
D gene: .
CDR3 DNA: TGTGCCAGTGGGGGGCTGTACTTGCCGGAGCAGTACTTC
CDR3 protein: CASGGLYLPEQYF

J gene: TRBJ1-2
V gene: TRBV7-2
clone size: few
D gene: .
CDR3 DNA: TGTGCCAGCAGAGGTTTGAAGGGGATTGAAAACTATGGCTACACCTTC
CDR3 protein: CASRGLKGIENYGYTF

J gene: TRBJ2-7
V gene: TRBV10-3
clone size: few
D gene: .
CDR3 DNA: TGTGCCATCAGCGAGTTCCGGACTGGGCTGGAATACGAGCAGTACTTC
CDR3 protein: CAISEFRTGLEYEQYF

J gene: TRBJ1-2
V gene: TRBV25-1
clone size: few
D gene: .
CDR3 DNA: TGTGCCAGCAGTGAATCAGGGTCCTTAGGGGGCTACACCTTC
CDR3 protein: CASSESGSLGGYTF

J gene: TRBJ1-3
V gene: TRBV20-1
clone size: .
D gene: .
CDR3 DNA: TGCAGTGCTGAGACTGCCTCTGGAAACACCATATATTTT
CDR3 protein: CSAETASGNTIYF

J gene: TRBJ2-2
V gene: TRBV5-5
clone size: .
D gene: TRBD2
CDR3 DNA: TGTGCCAGCAGCTCGGGACTAGCGGGGATGAACACCGGGGAGCTGTTTTTT
CDR3 protein: CASSSGLAGMNTGELFF

J gene: TRBJ2-5
V gene: TRBV6-1
clone size: .
D gene: .
CDR3 DNA: TGTGCCAGCGGATACGACCTTGGGGAGACCCAGTACTTC
CDR3 protein: CASGYDLGETQYF

J gene: TRBJ1-6
V gene: TRBV5-1
clone size: few
D gene: .
CDR3 DNA: TGCGCCAGCAGCGTTCAGGGGTATAATTCACCCCTCCACTTT
CDR3 protein: CASSVQGYNSPLHF

J gene: TRBJ2-7
V gene: TRBV24-1
clone size: .
D gene: .
CDR3 DNA: TGTGCCACCAGTGATGCGATGGGACACCCCGCCCGGTGCGAGCAGTACTTC
CDR3 protein: CATSDAMGHPARCEQYF

J gene: TRBJ2-3
V gene: TRBV29-1
clone size: .
D gene: TRBD2
CDR3 DNA: TGCAGCGGGGACTACACAGATACGCAGTATTTT
CDR3 protein: CSGDYTDTQYF

J gene: TRBJ2-3
V gene: TRBV9
clone size: once
D gene: .
CDR3 DNA: TGTGCCAGCAGCGTAGATATGATATCCACAGATACGCAGTATTTT
CDR3 protein: CASSVDMISTDTQYF

J gene: TRBJ2-7
V gene: TRBV6-2/TRBV6-3
clone size: .
D gene: TRBD2
CDR3 DNA: TGTGCCAGCAGTTACTATCTAGCGGGAGGCTCCGAGCAGTACTTC
CDR3 protein: CASSYYLAGGSEQYF

J gene: TRBJ2-2
V gene: TRBV11-3
clone size: few
D gene: .
CDR3 DNA: TGTGCCAGCAGCTTACTAAGTGGCACCGGGGAGCTGTTTTTT
CDR3 protein: CASSLLSGTGELFF

J gene: TRBJ2-1
V gene: TRBV9
clone size: few
D gene: .
CDR3 DNA: TGTGCCAGCAGCGTAGTGAGCGGAAGGTCTCGGATTAACAATGAGCAGTTCTTC
CDR3 protein: CASSVVSGRSRINNEQFF

J gene: TRBJ1-5
V gene: TRBV4-2
clone size: .
D gene: .
CDR3 DNA: TGTGCCAGCAGCCAAGATCCTCGGTGGGAAATGACAGGTCTTAGCAATCAGCCCCAGCATTTT
CDR3 protein: CASSQDPRWEMTGLSNQPQHF

J gene: TRBJ1-6
V gene: TRBV6-1
clone size: .
D gene: TRBD1
CDR3 DNA: TGTGCCAGCAGTATGGGACAGCCCTGGGAATCACCCCTCCACTTT
CDR3 protein: CASSMGQPWESPLHF

J gene: TRBJ2-3
V gene: TRBV9
clone size: .
D gene: .
CDR3 DNA: TGTGCCAGCAGCGCCCGTCCTTTGGGGGATACGCAGTATTTT
CDR3 protein: CASSARPLGDTQYF

J gene: TRBJ1-1
V gene: TRBV5-1
clone size: few
D gene: .
CDR3 DNA: TGCGCCAGTCAACCGAGGGAGGACACTGAAGCTTTCTTT
CDR3 protein: CASQPREDTEAFF

J gene: TRBJ2-5
V gene: TRBV23-1
clone size: .
D gene: TRBD1
CDR3 DNA: TGCGCCAGCAGTCAATCGACAGGGAAGCCTCAAGAGACCCAGTACTTC
CDR3 protein: CASSQSTGKPQETQYF

J gene: TRBJ2-2
V gene: TRBV12-3/TRBV12-4
clone size: .
D gene: .
CDR3 DNA: TGTGCCAGCAGTTTACGCGGGGGCCGTATTAACACCGGGGAGCTGTTTTTT
CDR3 protein: CASSLRGGRINTGELFF